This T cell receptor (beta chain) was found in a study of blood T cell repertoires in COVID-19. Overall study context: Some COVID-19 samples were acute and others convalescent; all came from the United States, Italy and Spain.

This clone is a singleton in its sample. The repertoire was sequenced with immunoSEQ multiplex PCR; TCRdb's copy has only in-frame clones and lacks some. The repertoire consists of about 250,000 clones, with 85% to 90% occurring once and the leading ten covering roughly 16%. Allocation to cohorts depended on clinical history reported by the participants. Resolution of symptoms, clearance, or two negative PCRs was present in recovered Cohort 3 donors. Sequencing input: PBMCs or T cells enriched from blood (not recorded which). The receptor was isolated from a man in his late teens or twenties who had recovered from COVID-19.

The CDR3 nucleotides read TGTGCCAGTAGTATCAGGGGACAGGGGGACGCGAACACCGGGGAGCTGTTTTTT. Translation gives CASSIRGQGDANTGELFF. This chain connects TRBV19 to TRBJ2-2, with TRBD1 identical over 11 bases. The CDR3 has 18 residues. J gave up 0 bases and V 3 bases, and 6 bases lay outside the gene matches. Germline CDR1 is LNHDA and CDR2 is SQIVND (reference sequence).